The present TCR beta chain was sequenced within a study of blood T cell repertoires in COVID-19 (dated by TCRdb to 2018 to 2020). As for the study more broadly: The collaborator samples originated in the United States, Italy and Spain and spanned the acute and convalescent phases of COVID-19. The prospective study material was composed of cDNA or gDNA derived from T cells, B-cell-depleted T cells, or PBMCs. Deeply sampled blood TCRbeta repertoires from subjects exposed to, actively infected with, or recovered from COVID-19 were included in the dataset. A de-identified subject ID, COVID-19 status, age in years and sex were almost always included in the sample metadata. The repertoires were made available in a free public database intended to serve as a resource for research on the immune response to SARS-CoV-2. The samples were drawn from the first 160 participants of the ongoing ImmuneRACE study and from about 1,200 subjects provided by 6 global collaborators. Where available, HLA class I and class II types were taken from metadata supplied by the sample provider and were not determined by assay-based typing. Paper-wide results and their limitations: The quantity of clinical and demographic metadata differed by source and by participant and was supplied without curation.

TCRbeta CDR3 regions were amplified from genomic DNA by means of the immunoSEQ Assay, a bias-controlled multiplex PCR. The study's processing was this. The number of nucleated cells in each sample was estimated from the amplification of reference gene primers within the assay. To quantify the absolute abundance of each unique TCRbeta CDR3 rearrangement, sequence reads were collapsed and filtered. For each sample, productive Simpson clonality was calculated by taking the square root of Simpson's diversity index across productive rearrangements. TCRdb provides this immuneACCESS table in a form limited to in-frame rearrangements. Some clones are lacking; in checked studies, under half of them reflect an unresolved V gene, and why the rest are absent is not known. Clone size and V and J calls were adopted from that table, with D and trimming inferred from the DNA. In this sample the table shows about 200,000 clones, about nine tenths of which occur a single time. The biggest ten clones account for roughly 6% of the sample.

On this clone: Its target antigen remains unknown. No quality values exist for individual bases; no much larger clone is one base distant.

Ends trimmed: V by 5 bases, J by 4 bases; bases unmatched to a gene: 6. The CDR3 goes from the cysteine to the phenylalanine over 15 residues. This entry keeps only the CDR3 DNA: 45 bases, framed from base 1. From the germline V gene (reference sequence), CDR1 is PRHDT and CDR2 is FYEKMQ. Another Seattle source contributed samples from volunteer blood donors who had recovered from COVID-19. Collaborating institutions collected whole blood in K2EDTA tubes following their own protocols. For TCRbeta analysis, collaborator samples were shipped as frozen whole blood, as isolated PBMCs, or as DNA extracted from either sample type.

This clonotype was sampled from a man aged 60-69 years who had recovered from COVID-19. The chain is encoded by TRBV13 joined to TRBJ2-5, with 11 junctional bases fitting TRBD1. Sequencing was carried out using peripheral blood. The nucleotides read TGTGCCAGCAGCCCCGGACAGGGGGCGAGAGAGACCCAGTACTTC. This translates into CASSPGQGARETQYF. The full variable domain, with segments outside the CDR3 supplied by the reference TRBV13 and TRBJ2-5 proteins, appears as AAGVIQSPRHLIKEKRETATLKCYPIPRHDTVYWYQQGPGQDPQFLISFYEKMQSDKGSIPDRFSAQQFSDYHSELNMSSLELGDSALYFCASSPGQGARETQYFGPGTRLLVL.